These 22 T cell receptor beta chains were sequenced from one sample in a study of CD8+ T cells in alopecia areata. Investigators isolated RNA and reverse transcribed it into cDNA to act as the sequencing template. Some clones are missing from TCRdb's copy, which holds only in-frame ones; the method was immunoSEQ multiplex PCR. The table lists more than 90,000 clones, with no singletons. The specimen sequenced was lesional skin. The receptors stem from a C3H/HeJ mouse with alopecia areata. For the strain, the MHC haplotype given is H2-k.

This clone was counted at least ten times. The gene names here belong to mouse. The CDR3 bases that were read are TGTGCCAGCAGCCTCTGGGACAGGTTCTATGCT. This translates into CASSLWDRFYA. In full, the CDR3 is CASSLWDRFYAEQFF. The chain combines TRBV13-3 with TRBJ2-1; 8 bases map to TRBD1. The read gets to within 4 residues of the CDR3 end, and the germline J gene fills in the rest. J was trimmed by 3 bases and V by 5 bases; bases with no gene match: 7. CDR1 and CDR2 from the germline V gene are NNHDY and SYVADS. This CDR3 comprises 15 residues.

Comments on this clone: The genes and germline here are from mouse. The read stops 4 residues short of the end of the CDR3; the missing end is completed from the germline J gene. The gene calls are TRBV1 and TRBJ2-5, with TRBD1 as a possible D gene (6 bases). The CDR3 runs to 14 residues. CDR1 and CDR2 from the germline V gene are NSQYPW and LRSPGD (reference sequence). CDR3 bases read: TGCACCTGCAGTGCAGCGGAGAGGGGGGAC. As protein: CTCSAAERGD. The entire CDR3 reads CTCSAAERGDTQYF.

This clone turned up a few times. Gene names follow the mouse nomenclature. The read falls 4 residues short of the CDR3 end, and the missing part is taken from the germline J gene. The rearrangement uses TRBV1 and TRBJ2-1; TRBD2 matches at 9 bases. Germline V lookup: CDR1 NSQYPW, CDR2 LRSPGD (reference sequence). The CDR3 is 14 amino acids. Here the CDR3 reads CTCSPDWGRAEQFF. The sequenced part of the CDR3 DNA is TGCACCTGCAGTCCTGACTGGGGGAGGGCT.

About this clone: The listed TCRdb protein conflicts with the DNA translation at residue 11, and the protein shown is translated directly from the DNA. Gene names refer to mouse genes. The read finishes 3 residues shy of the CDR3 end, and the germline J gene is used to complete it. This chain uses TRBV1 with TRBJ1-6; 10 bases map to TRBD1. TRBJ1-6 is flagged as an ORF with uncertain function. The CDR3 loop spans 14 amino acids. Per germline, CDR1 NSQYPW and CDR2 LRSPGD (reference sequence). V lost 3 bases and J lost 11; bases outside the gene matches: 4. CDR3 DNA, as far as it was read: TGCACCTGCAGTGCCCGGGACAGGGGTCCGCCC. Translated, it gives CTCSARDRGPP. The complete CDR3 protein is CTCSARDRGPPLYF.

This clone was observed a few times. Genes and germline are mouse. The read gets to within 4 residues of the CDR3 end, and the germline J gene fills in the rest. The gene calls are TRBV1 and TRBJ1-4; 10 bases agree with TRBD1. Germline V CDR1 and CDR2: NSQYPW, LRSPGD (reference sequence). The CDR3 spans 17 residues. The junction had 5 bases not matched to a gene; V was cut back by 1 base and J by 3 bases. The CDR3 loop is CTCSAGVGQGTNERLFF. CDR3 bases read: TGCACCTGCAGTGCAGGGGTGGGACAGGGGACCAACGAA.

At least ten counts were recorded for this clone. Mouse germline and gene names are used. The read halts 4 residues ahead of the CDR3 end, with the missing end drawn from the germline J gene. The V and J genes are TRBV1 and TRBJ1-2, with D possibly matching TRBD1 (6 bases). This CDR3 contains 13 residues. V lost 4 bases and J lost 3, with 9 bases in between. The germline CDR1 and CDR2 sequences are NSQYPW and LRSPGD (reference sequence). CDR3 bases read: TGCACCTGCAGTGTCAGGGGAGACTCC. It codes for CTCSVRGDS. The entire CDR3 protein reads CTCSVRGDSDYTF.

About this clone: Mouse names are used for the genes. The read comes to an end 4 residues before the CDR3 does, leaving the germline J gene to fill in the end. The chain employs TRBV13-3 and TRBJ2-1; unclear D gene. The CDR3 has 14 amino acids. Germline assignment: CDR1 NNHDY and CDR2 SYVADS. With 2 bases removed from V and 2 bases from J, the gap between germline ends came to 8 bases. The sequenced CDR3 bases are TGTGCCAGCAGTGAGAGAACAGACTATGCT. Its translation is CASSERTDYA. The CDR3, in full, reads CASSERTDYAEQFF.

At least ten counts were recorded for this clone. The listed genes are named as in mouse. Sequencing ends 4 residues short of the CDR3 end; the germline J gene provides the rest. The chain employs TRBV13-1 and TRBJ2-1; D perhaps matches TRBD1 (5 bases). The germline V gene has CDR1 NSHNY and CDR2 SYGAGN. V gave up 2 bases and J gave up 1 base, with 7 bases separating them. The CDR3 length is 14 residues. The CDR3 spells CASSETVNYAEQFF. Incomplete CDR3 DNA: TGTGCCAGCAGTGAGACAGTAAACTATGCT.

This clone was detected a few times. Gene names are mouse gene names. Read coverage stops 4 residues before the CDR3 terminus; the germline J gene supplies the remainder. This chain joins TRBV17 and TRBJ2-1; TRBD2 aligns across 7 bases. The CDR3 totals 13 residues. CDR1 and CDR2 from the germline V gene are MNHDT and YYDKIL. V lost 5 bases, J lost 4 bases, and 2 bases stayed unmatched. The covered CDR3 bases are TGTGCTAGCAGTCCGGGACTGTATGCT. The encoded protein is CASSPGLYA. In full, the CDR3 reads CASSPGLYAEQFF. Full variable domain (remainder filled in from reference TRBV17 and TRBJ2-1): DTTVKQNPRYKLARVGKPVNLICSQTMNHDTMYWYQKKPNQAPKLLLFYYDKILNREADTFEKFQSSRPNNSFCSLYIGSAGLEYSAMYLCASSPGLYAEQFFGPGTRLTVL.

Comments on this clone: Germline and genes here are mouse. The read finishes 4 residues shy of the CDR3 end, and the germline J gene is used to complete it. This chain joins TRBV19 and TRBJ2-1; TRBD2 aligns across 9 bases. The trim removed 6 bases at V and 6 bases at J, leaving 7 bases unmatched. The CDR3 totals 14 residues. Germline loops: CDR1 FNHDT, CDR2 SITEND (reference sequence). The sequenced CDR3 bases are TGTGCCAGCACCCGGACTGGGGATGGTGCT. It yields the protein CASTRTGDGA. The CDR3 as a whole reads CASTRTGDGAEQFF.

Regarding this clone: The listed genes are named as in mouse. The sequence runs out 4 residues before the end of the CDR3; the remainder is reconstructed from the germline J gene. This rearrangement joins TRBV12-1 to TRBJ1-2, with D perhaps matching TRBD1 (6 bases). Germline values: CDR1 SGHSN, CDR2 HYEKVE. This CDR3 region has 15 residues. V was trimmed by 0 bases and J by 0 bases, leaving 10 bases between them. The CDR3 sequence: CASSLQTGTNSDYTF. The covered CDR3 bases are TGTGCCAGCTCTCTCCAGACAGGAACAAACTCC.

This clone came up a few times. Mouse gene names and germline throughout. The CDR3 end lies 4 residues beyond the end of the read and is filled in from the germline J gene. V gene TRBV5 combines with J gene TRBJ2-5; 8 positions match TRBD2. The CDR3 consists of 15 residues. With V trimmed by 0 bases and J by 2 bases, 1 base remained unmatched. The V gene's germline CDR1 is LGHNA and CDR2 YNLKQL (reference sequence). CDR3 DNA, as far as it was read: TGTGCCAGCAGCCAAGATCTGGGGGGCCAAGAC. Its protein is CASSQDLGGQD. The full CDR3 is CASSQDLGGQDTQYF.

Worth noting for this clone: The gene symbols are mouse symbols. The read ends 4 residues shy of where the CDR3 ends; the end is completed using the germline J gene. J is TRBJ2-4 and V is TRBV13-3; D is perhaps TRBD1 (6 bases). Germline assignment: CDR1 NNHDY and CDR2 SYVADS. The CDR3 sequence is 12 residues long. The CDR3 loop reads CASSDRSNTLYF. Partial CDR3 DNA: TGTGCCAGCAGCGACAGGTCAAAC. The full variable domain, in which reference TRBV13-3 and TRBJ2-4 provide the parts outside the CDR3, is EAAVTQSPRSKVAVTGGKVTLSCHQTNNHDYMYWYRQDTGHGLRLIHYSYVADSTEKGDIPDGYKASRPSQENFSLILELASLSQTAVYFCASSDRSNTLYFGAGTRLSVL.

This clone was counted only a few times. Gene names are mouse gene names. The CDR3 end falls 4 residues outside the read, so it is completed with the germline J gene. The rearrangement uses TRBV13-3 and TRBJ1-2; TRBD1 matches 9 bases. The J segment lost 2 bases and the V segment lost 3 bases, leaving 2 bases of the junction unmatched. This CDR3 is built from 14 residues. Germline V gene sequence: CDR1 NNHDY, CDR2 SYVADS. This chain's CDR3 is CASSADRGNSDYTF. Incomplete CDR3 DNA: TGTGCCAGCAGTGCAGACAGGGGGAACTCC.

As concerns this clone: Mouse names are used for the genes. Partial CDR3 DNA: TGTGCCAGCAGTGATGCCGGGACTGGGGGGGCGCGTGACCAAGAC. Amino acids: CASSDAGTGGARDQD. In full, the CDR3 reads CASSDAGTGGARDQDTQYF. V gene TRBV13-1 combines with J gene TRBJ2-5, with 14 bases aligning to TRBD2. The CDR3 extends 4 residues past the end of the read, so its final part is completed from the germline J gene. This CDR3 contains 19 residues. V dropped 0 bases and J dropped 1; count of bases not matched to a gene: 7. Germline V CDR1 and CDR2: NSHNY, SYGAGN.

Note on this clone: The germline and genes are mouse ones. The read ends 4 residues before the CDR3 terminus; that terminus is restored from the germline J gene. V usage is TRBV17 and J usage is TRBJ1-1; TRBD1 matches 9 bases. Losses at the gene ends were 5 bases for V and 0 bases for J; bases not matched to a gene: 4. The CDR3 length is 15 residues. In germline, CDR1 is MNHDT, CDR2 YYDKIL. The covered CDR3 bases are TGTGCTAGCAGTTGGGACAGGGCCGCAAACACA. Translated: CASSWDRAANT. In full, the CDR3 is CASSWDRAANTEVFF.

This clone has just a few counts. Genes and germline come from the mouse. Sequencing ends 4 residues short of the CDR3 end; the germline J gene provides the rest. This chain links TRBV19 with TRBJ2-1, with 7 bases fitting TRBD2. The CDR3 totals 14 residues. V dropped 6 bases and J dropped 1; count of bases not matched to a gene: 4. Germline CDR1 FNHDT, CDR2 SITEND (reference sequence). Incomplete CDR3 DNA: TGTGCCAGCACCCAACTGGGGAACTATGCT. This sequence encodes CASTQLGNYA. The CDR3 reads in full as CASTQLGNYAEQFF.

In its sample, this clone was seen a few times. Here the gene names and germline are mouse. Sequencing ends 4 residues short of the CDR3 end; the germline J gene provides the rest. The chain employs TRBV1 and TRBJ1-4; 7 bases match TRBD1. The V gene's germline CDR1 is NSQYPW and CDR2 LRSPGD (reference sequence). The CDR3 has 15 residues. J gave up 0 bases and V 4 bases, and 2 bases lay outside the gene matches. CDR3 loop: CTCSGDSISNERLFF. Partial CDR3 DNA: TGCACCTGCAGTGGGGACAGTATTTCCAACGAA.

As concerns this clone: Mouse gene names apply. The observed sequence ends 4 residues before the CDR3 terminus, with the missing tail filled in from the germline J gene. This chain links TRBV13-3 with TRBJ2-7, with 10 bases aligning to TRBD2. V lost 0 bases, J lost 3 bases, and 3 bases stayed unmatched. Germline CDR1 is NNHDY and CDR2 is SYVADS. The CDR3 is 15 amino acids. The CDR3 DNA, read in part, is TGTGCCAGCAGTGATGTCGGGACTGGGGACTAT. Translated: CASSDVGTGDY. The full CDR3 reads CASSDVGTGDYEQYF.

This clone was seen only a few times. Gene labels here are mouse ones. The read gets to within 4 residues of the CDR3 end, and the germline J gene fills in the rest. The chain carries TRBV13-3 and TRBJ2-1, with 13 bases that match TRBD2. This CDR3 spans 18 amino acids. Germline V CDR1 and CDR2: NNHDY, SYVADS. V lost 0 bases and J lost 6; bases outside the gene matches: 9. The CDR3 region is CASSDARDWGGAGAEQFF. Partial CDR3 DNA: TGTGCCAGCAGTGATGCACGGGACTGGGGGGGGGCGGGTGCT.

Concerning this clone itself: Mouse gene names apply. The read gets to within 4 residues of the CDR3 end, and the germline J gene fills in the rest. This chain uses TRBV19 with TRBJ2-1, with 9 bases aligning to TRBD1. The CDR3 consists of 14 residues. Trimming at V came to 7 bases and at J to 1 base, leaving 3 bases not matched to a gene. Germline V gene data show CDR1 as FNHDT and CDR2 as SITEND (reference sequence). CDR3 amino acids: CASVGTGNYAEQFF. The sequenced part of the CDR3 DNA is TGTGCCAGCGTTGGGACAGGGAACTATGCT.

With respect to this clone: Genes and germline come from the mouse. The CDR3 goes on 4 residues after the read ends, and that part is filled in from the germline J gene. The gene calls are TRBV19 and TRBJ2-7, with TRBD2 matching over 11 bases. J lost 0 bases, V lost 3 bases, and 5 bases had no gene match. This CDR3 contains 16 residues. Germline CDR1 is FNHDT and CDR2 is SITEND (reference sequence). Partial CDR3 DNA: TGTGCCAGCAGTAACAGGACTGGGGGGTACTCCTAT. Protein: CASSNRTGGYSY. The entire CDR3 reads CASSNRTGGYSYEQYF.